The 22 T cell receptor beta chains below come from one sample, sequenced in a study of OX40 agonist ivuxolimab in advanced cancers. Profiling relied on immunoSEQ multiplex PCR, and the TCRdb table lists in-frame clones only, not all of them. The table records approximately 74,000 clones, under 95% of them present only once. This specimen was CD4+ or CD8+ T cells sorted from blood, taken in a trial of the OX40 agonist ivuxolimab. The receptors come from an adult with an advanced solid tumor such as melanoma, head and neck, liver or kidney cancer.

The J gene is TRBJ1-2, the V gene TRBV5-1; maybe TRBD1 (5 bases). The germline CDR1 and CDR2 sequences are SGHRS and YFSETQ. The CDR3 is 14 amino acids. V lost 4 bases and J lost 8, with 18 bases in between. CDR3 sequence: CASSMDPGGDGYTF. The CDR3 bases are TGCGCCAGCAGCATGGATCCTGGGGGTGACGGCTACACCTTC.

The rearrangement joins TRBV5-1 to TRBJ2-3; D gene unclear. The CDR3 covers 14 residues. Trimming cost V 4 bases and J 0 bases, with 9 bases left between them. Per the germline V gene, CDR1 is SGHRS and CDR2 is YFSETQ. The CDR3 region is CASSPDGSTDTQYF. Here the CDR3 DNA reads TGCGCCAGCAGCCCGGACGGTAGCACAGATACGCAGTATTTT.

The J gene is TRBJ2-7, the V gene TRBV6-5; maybe TRBD1 (5 bases). The CDR3 loop spans 14 amino acids. CDR1 is MNHEY, CDR2 SVGAGI, per germline. V dropped 0 bases and J dropped 4 bases, with 10 bases sitting between them. The CDR3 DNA reads TGTGCCAGCAGTTACTCGGGCAGGGTGTACGAGCAGTACTTC. Translation: CASSYSGRVYEQYF.

This chain connects TRBV5-5 to TRBJ1-1; possibly TRBD1 for D (5 bases). The V end was cut by 3 bases, the J end by 5 bases, with 11 bases between. The CDR3 spans 13 residues. Germline loops: CDR1 SGHKS, CDR2 YYEKEE (reference sequence). CDR3: CASSWGVGTEAFF. DNA of the CDR3: TGTGCCAGCAGCTGGGGCGTCGGTACTGAAGCTTTCTTT.

The genes are TRBV7-6 and TRBJ1-4, with D possibly matching TRBD1 (5 bases). V shed 1 base and J shed 10 bases, with 7 bases lying between them. CDR3 length: 12 residues. Germline-derived CDR1 and CDR2 are SGHVS and FNYEAQ. CDR3 nucleotides: TGTGCCAGCAGCTTAGGGGGCGCAAAACTGTTTTTT. Amino acid sequence: CASSLGGAKLFF.

The chain employs TRBV5-4 and TRBJ1-1; unclear D gene. V was trimmed by 0 bases and J by 4 bases, leaving 10 bases between them. This CDR3 comprises 14 residues. The germline gives CDR1 SGHNT, CDR2 YYREEE (reference sequence). CDR3 DNA: TGTGCCAGCAGCTTGGGCAGCATTTTCACTGAAGCTTTCTTT. Its translation is CASSLGSIFTEAFF.

V and J are TRBV4-2 and TRBJ1-5; D remains ambiguous. V lost 0 bases and J 1 base, leaving 4 bases between the germline ends. Germline V gene data show CDR1 as LGHNA and CDR2 as YNFKEQ. The CDR3 sequence is 14 residues long. The CDR3, as DNA: TGTGCCAGCAGCCAAGATGAGAGCAATCAGCCCCAGCATTTT. It codes for CASSQDESNQPQHF.

This chain joins TRBV5-6 and TRBJ1-1; D is unclear. Trimming took off 2 bases at V and 0 bases at J, with 14 bases between the two ends. The CDR3 spans 16 residues. Germline values: CDR1 SGHDT, CDR2 YYEEEE. The CDR3 spells CASSLARTDMNTEAFF. The CDR3 DNA reads TGTGCCAGCAGCTTAGCCCGGACGGATATGAACACTGAAGCTTTCTTT.

The V gene is TRBV10-3, the J gene TRBJ1-1; D call uncertain. Germline CDR1 reads ENHRY; CDR2 reads SYGVKD. V lost 3 bases and J lost 4, with 12 bases in between. The CDR3 is made up of 14 amino acids. CDR3 coding DNA: TGTGCCATCAGTGAAGGAGCCTTGGTCACTGAAGCTTTCTTT. This gives the protein CAISEGALVTEAFF.

This chain joins TRBV14 and TRBJ2-1; D possibly corresponds to TRBD2 (6 bases). The CDR3 is 16 amino acids. Germline assignment: CDR1 SGHDN and CDR2 FVKESK. The ends were cut back, 4 bases at V and 2 bases at J, with 15 bases in the middle. CDR3: CASSLWEVRAYNEQFF. CDR3 nucleotide sequence: TGTGCCAGCAGCCTATGGGAGGTCAGGGCCTACAATGAGCAGTTCTTC.

V and J are TRBV29-1 and TRBJ2-7; D gene unclear. Germline loops: CDR1 SQVTM, CDR2 ANQGSEA. Trimming removed 7 bases at V and 4 bases at J, with 11 bases between. This CDR3 comprises 11 residues. The CDR3 here is CSARHSYEQYF. In DNA form, the CDR3 reads TGCAGCGCTAGACATTCTTACGAGCAGTACTTC.

This chain joins TRBV29-1 and TRBJ2-7, with 11 bases identical to TRBD1. The CDR3 is 13 amino acids. Germline V gene data show CDR1 as SQVTM and CDR2 as ANQGSEA. J was trimmed by 4 bases and V by 5 bases; bases with no gene match: 4. This CDR3 is CSVPGQGEYEQYF. Written as DNA, the CDR3 is TGCAGCGTTCCGGGACAGGGGGAATACGAGCAGTACTTC.

About this clone: One end of the junction fails to match germline, which may point to a read error. Other DNA sequences of this sample code for an identical CDR3. The chain has TRBV29-1 and TRBJ2-7; the match to TRBD2 covers 12 bases. This CDR3 spans 15 amino acids. Germline V gene lookup returns CDR1 SQVTM and CDR2 ANQGSEA. CDR3 loop: CSVAETSGSSYEQYF. CDR3 DNA sequence: TGCAGCGTTGCCGAGACTAGCGGGAGCTCCTACGAGCAGTACTTT.

The rearrangement joins TRBV27 to TRBJ2-5; 8 nucleotides match TRBD1. In germline, CDR1 is MNHEY, CDR2 SMNVEV (reference sequence). Trimming cost V 4 bases and J 6 bases; bases outside gene matches: 13. This CDR3 is 16 amino acids long. CDR3 region: CASSSEQGVRDKTQYF. DNA of the CDR3: TGTGCCAGCAGTTCGGAACAGGGGGTGAGGGACAAGACCCAGTACTTC.

In the case of this clone: In the same sample, other DNA sequences code for this CDR3. The chain is built from TRBV30 and TRBJ1-1; no clear D. With 0 bases removed from V and 7 bases from J, the gap between germline ends came to 9 bases. The germline V gene has CDR1 GTSNPN and CDR2 SVGIG (reference sequence). The CDR3 consists of 12 residues. The CDR3 is CAWSVGGSEAFF. For the CDR3, the DNA is TGTGCCTGGAGTGTGGGAGGCAGTGAAGCTTTCTTT.

The chain uses TRBV7-2 and TRBJ2-2; no clear D. The CDR3 loop spans 12 amino acids. V was pared by 5 bases and J by 1 base, with 2 bases between. In germline, CDR1 is SGHTA, CDR2 FQGNSA. CDR3 nucleotide sequence: TGTGCCAGCAGCCTGAACACCGGGGAGCTGTTTTTT. Translating it yields CASSLNTGELFF.

The sample holds one count of this clone. V usage is TRBV4-1 and J usage is TRBJ2-1; weak D call: TRBD2 (6 bases). Germline V gene sequence: CDR1 MGHRA, CDR2 YSYEKL. Between the trimmed V and J ends, which lost 0 bases and 8 bases, there was a span of 17 bases. This CDR3 region has 16 residues. The CDR3 DNA sequence: TGCGCCAGCAGCCAAGATAGGACTAACTCCGGCGATGAGCAGTTCTTC. This encodes CASSQDRTNSGDEQFF.

J is TRBJ1-1 and V is TRBV19; no definite D call. Trimming removed 9 bases from V and 5 bases from J, with 13 bases in between. In germline, CDR1 is LNHDA, CDR2 SQIVND (reference sequence). The CDR3 spans 12 residues. CDR3 DNA sequence: TGTGCCAGCAGTTTCCTAGGGACTGAAGCTTTCTTT. It translates to CASSFLGTEAFF.

V and J are TRBV7-1 and TRBJ2-7, with 7 bases lining up with TRBD1. TRBV7-1 has ORF status, its function being uncertain. The J segment lost 9 bases and the V segment lost 4 bases, leaving 15 bases of the junction unmatched. The CDR3 extends over 15 amino acids. CDR3 sequence: CASSYLQGPTSGQYF. CDR3 sequence (DNA): TGTGCCAGCAGCTACTTACAGGGGCCAACATCGGGGCAGTACTTC.

This chain uses TRBV4-1 with TRBJ2-3; 7 bases are shared with TRBD1. Trimming at V came to 0 bases and at J to 2 bases, leaving 8 bases not matched to a gene. From germline, CDR1 is MGHRA and CDR2 YSYEKL. The CDR3 covers 17 residues. This chain's CDR3 is CASSQDQTGSITDTQYF. For the CDR3, the DNA is TGCGCCAGCAGCCAAGACCAGACAGGGTCGATCACAGATACGCAGTATTTT.

CDR3 amino acids: CASSLAGEYSYEQYF. CDR3 nucleotide sequence: TGTGCCAGCAGCCTAGCAGGCGAATACTCCTACGAGCAGTACTTC. The chain joins TRBV9 to TRBJ2-5, with D perhaps TRBD2 (5 bases). The assigned J gene may be wrong: the sequence end matches TRBJ2-7 better. This CDR3 spans 15 amino acids. CDR1 is SGDLS, CDR2 YYNGEE, per germline.

The chain combines TRBV19 with TRBJ2-7, with unresolved D. This CDR3 region has 14 residues. Germline V gene lookup returns CDR1 LNHDA and CDR2 SQIVND (reference sequence). V lost 3 bases and J 4 bases, leaving 13 bases between the germline ends. The CDR3 protein is CASSMVGGVYEQYF. CDR3 DNA sequence: TGTGCCAGTAGTATGGTTGGCGGAGTATACGAGCAGTACTTC.